This TCR beta chain was identified during a study of T cell responses to AZD1222 COVID-19 vaccine. Notes on the study in general: Reports say nearly half of spike-specific TCRs go after unmutated variant regions. The donors showed a predominance of white British ancestry and of females, with possible underestimation of clonal diversity.

A remark on this clone: The antigen is not known.

This table comes from immunoSEQ multiplex PCR, and its TCRdb copy is limited to in-frame clones, with some not included. The sample carries some 70,000 clones, roughly 80% recorded once. CDR3 size: 16 residues. The germline V gene encodes CDR1 SEHNR and CDR2 FQNEAQ (reference sequence). The V segment lost 5 bases and the J segment 0 bases; nucleotides outside the gene matches: 1. Second-dose schedules of about 4 or about 12 weeks were combined. Sequencing used peripheral blood, obtained 28 days after the second AZD1222 dose. V and J are TRBV7-9 and TRBJ1-6; TRBD1 agrees at 10 bases. This receptor was obtained from an adult who received the AZD1222 COVID-19 vaccine. CDR3 sequence (DNA): TGTGCCAGCAGCAGGGACAGGGGCTCCTATAATTCACCCCTCCACTTT. Translation gives CASSRDRGSYNSPLHF.